This T cell receptor (beta chain) is from a study of T cell responses to AZD1222 COVID-19 vaccine. Some clones are missing from TCRdb's copy, which holds only in-frame ones; the method was immunoSEQ multiplex PCR. The top ten clones hold roughly 4.5% of a sample with about 110,000 clones, around 87% of them seen once. The CDR3 runs to 12 residues. Germline V gene lookup returns CDR1 MNHEY and CDR2 SVGEGT. V dropped 6 bases and J dropped 6 bases, with 12 bases sitting between them. This sample comprised peripheral blood, obtained 28 days after the second AZD1222 dose. This clonotype was sampled from an adult who received the AZD1222 COVID-19 vaccine. The chain recombines TRBV6-2 or TRBV6-3 with TRBJ2-7; maybe TRBD2 (5 bases). CDR3 in amino acids: CASSQRVGEQYF. For the CDR3, the DNA is TGTGCCAGCAGCCAGAGGGTAGGCGAGCAGTACTTC.